The rows below give T cell receptor beta chains drawn from one sample of a study of identical twins. One entry per CDR3 protein results from TCRdb running MiXCR on the 5' RACE reads. Of under 300,000 distinct CDR3 sequences in the sample, around 8.3% were seen once. The same sample was also used in a study of yellow fever vaccine responses in identical twins.

Sequenced material: CD8+ T cells sorted from blood. Every receptor here comes from a woman between 18 and 30 years old in good health. CDR3s leave out the opening cysteine and the closing phenylalanine or tryptophan. The D gene is left open where the match is weak.

d_call: .; j_call: TRBJ2-2; cdr3_length: 12; v_call: TRBV25-1; cdr3_aa: ASRSTVNTGELF
d_call: .; j_call: TRBJ2-7; cdr3_length: 11; v_call: TRBV27; cdr3_aa: ASSARITYEQY
d_call: TRBD2; j_call: TRBJ2-7; cdr3_length: 16; v_call: TRBV6-2/TRBV6-3; cdr3_aa: ASSYSLTSGPGDYEQY
d_call: TRBD2; j_call: TRBJ2-1; cdr3_length: 14; v_call: TRBV11-2; cdr3_aa: ASSFPGTSGYNEQF
d_call: .; j_call: TRBJ2-2; cdr3_length: 10; v_call: TRBV29-1; cdr3_aa: SVPGESGELF
d_call: .; j_call: TRBJ1-2; cdr3_length: 10; v_call: TRBV29-1; cdr3_aa: SVEGDTEGYT
d_call: .; j_call: TRBJ2-5; cdr3_length: 15; v_call: TRBV7-8; cdr3_aa: ASSLLWGAGYQETQY
d_call: .; j_call: TRBJ1-6; cdr3_length: 12; v_call: TRBV20-1; cdr3_aa: SGWQGSYNSPLH
d_call: TRBD1; j_call: TRBJ2-7; cdr3_length: 12; v_call: TRBV6-5; cdr3_aa: ASSYPGQPNEQY
d_call: .; j_call: TRBJ2-7; cdr3_length: 13; v_call: TRBV4-3; cdr3_aa: ASSQDRTSIYEQY